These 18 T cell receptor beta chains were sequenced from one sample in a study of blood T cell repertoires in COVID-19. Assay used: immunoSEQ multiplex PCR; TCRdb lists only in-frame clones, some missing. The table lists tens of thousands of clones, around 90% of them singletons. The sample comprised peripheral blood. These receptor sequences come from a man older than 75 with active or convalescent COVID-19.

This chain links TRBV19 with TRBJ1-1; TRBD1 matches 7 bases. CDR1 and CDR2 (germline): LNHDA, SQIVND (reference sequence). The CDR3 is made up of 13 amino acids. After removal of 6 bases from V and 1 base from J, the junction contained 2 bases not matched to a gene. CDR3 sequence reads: CASSHRGNTEAFF. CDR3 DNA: TGTGCCAGTAGCCACAGGGGGAACACTGAAGCTTTCTTT.

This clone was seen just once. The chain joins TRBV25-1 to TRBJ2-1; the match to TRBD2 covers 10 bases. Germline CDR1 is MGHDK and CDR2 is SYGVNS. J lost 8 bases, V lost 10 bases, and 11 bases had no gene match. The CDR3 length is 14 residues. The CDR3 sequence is CATKSGRATDEQFF. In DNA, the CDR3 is TGTGCCACCAAAAGCGGGAGGGCCACCGATGAGCAGTTCTTC.

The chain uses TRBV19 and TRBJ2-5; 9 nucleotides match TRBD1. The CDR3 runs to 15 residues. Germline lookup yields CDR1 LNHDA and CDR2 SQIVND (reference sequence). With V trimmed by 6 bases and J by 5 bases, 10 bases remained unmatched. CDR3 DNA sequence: TGTGCCAGTAGGGACCCGGACAGGGGAGCTGAGACCCAGTACTTC. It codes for CASRDPDRGAETQYF.

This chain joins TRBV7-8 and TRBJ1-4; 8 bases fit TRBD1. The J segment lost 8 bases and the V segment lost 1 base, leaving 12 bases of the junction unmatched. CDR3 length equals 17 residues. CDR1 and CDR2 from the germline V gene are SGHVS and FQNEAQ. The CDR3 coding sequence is TGTGCCAGCAGCTTAGAGTACGGGACAGGAGAAGGCGAAAAACTGTTTTTT. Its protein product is CASSLEYGTGEGEKLFF.

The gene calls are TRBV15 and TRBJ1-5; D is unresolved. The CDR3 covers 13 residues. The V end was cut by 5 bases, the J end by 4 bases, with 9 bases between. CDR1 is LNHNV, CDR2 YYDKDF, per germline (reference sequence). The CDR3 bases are TGTGCCACCAGCCTCCGAGGGAATCAGCCCCAGCATTTT. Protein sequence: CATSLRGNQPQHF.

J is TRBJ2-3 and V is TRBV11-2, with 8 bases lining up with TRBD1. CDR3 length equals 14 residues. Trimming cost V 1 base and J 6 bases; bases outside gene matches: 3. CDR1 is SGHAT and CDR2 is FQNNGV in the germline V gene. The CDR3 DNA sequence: TGTGCCAGCAGCTTAGCAGGGGGCGTCGATACGCAGTATTTT. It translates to CASSLAGGVDTQYF. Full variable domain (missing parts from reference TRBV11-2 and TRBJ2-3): EAGVAQSPRYKIIEKRQSVAFWCNPISGHATLYWYQQILGQGPKLLIQFQNNGVVDDSQLPKDRFSAERLKGVDSTLKIQPAKLEDSAVYLCASSLAGGVDTQYFGPGTRLTVL.

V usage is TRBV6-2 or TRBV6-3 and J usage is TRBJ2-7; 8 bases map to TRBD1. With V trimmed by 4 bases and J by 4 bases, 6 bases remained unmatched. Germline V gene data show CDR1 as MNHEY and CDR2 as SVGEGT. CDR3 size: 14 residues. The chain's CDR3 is CASSSTGDSYEQYV. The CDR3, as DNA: TGTGCCAGCAGTTCGACAGGGGACTCATACGAGCAGTACGTC.

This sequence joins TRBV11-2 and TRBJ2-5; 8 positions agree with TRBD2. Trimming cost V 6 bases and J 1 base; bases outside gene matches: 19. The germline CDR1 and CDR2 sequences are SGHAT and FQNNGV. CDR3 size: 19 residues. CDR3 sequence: CASREGRGVAGRGQETQYF. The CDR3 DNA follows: TGTGCCAGCAGGGAAGGGCGGGGAGTAGCGGGGAGGGGCCAAGAGACCCAGTACTTC.

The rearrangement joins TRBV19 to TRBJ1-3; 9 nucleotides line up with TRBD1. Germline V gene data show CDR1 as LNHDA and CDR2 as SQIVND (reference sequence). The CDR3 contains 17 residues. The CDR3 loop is CATTFDRGIYSGNTIYF. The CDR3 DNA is TGTGCGACGACATTCGACAGGGGGATATACTCTGGAAACACCATATATTTT.

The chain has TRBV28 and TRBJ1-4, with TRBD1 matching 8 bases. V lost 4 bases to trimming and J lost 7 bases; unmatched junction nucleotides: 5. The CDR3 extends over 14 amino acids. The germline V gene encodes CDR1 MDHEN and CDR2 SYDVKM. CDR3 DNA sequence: TGTGCCAGCAGTTCCCCCGGGACAGGTGAAAAACTGTTTTTT. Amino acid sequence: CASSSPGTGEKLFF.

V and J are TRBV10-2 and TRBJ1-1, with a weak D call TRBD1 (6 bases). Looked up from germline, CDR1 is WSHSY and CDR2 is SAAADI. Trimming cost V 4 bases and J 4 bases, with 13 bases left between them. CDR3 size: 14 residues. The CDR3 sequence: CASSVVRGSTEAFF. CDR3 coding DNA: TGCGCCAGCAGTGTGGTAAGGGGGAGCACTGAAGCTTTCTTT.

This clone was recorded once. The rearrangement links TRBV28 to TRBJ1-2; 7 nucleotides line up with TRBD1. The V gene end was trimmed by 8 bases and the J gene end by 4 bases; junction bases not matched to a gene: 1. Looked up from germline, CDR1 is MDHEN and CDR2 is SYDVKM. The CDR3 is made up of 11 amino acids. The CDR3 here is CASGTAYGYTF. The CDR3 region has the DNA TGTGCCAGCGGGACAGCCTATGGCTACACCTTC.

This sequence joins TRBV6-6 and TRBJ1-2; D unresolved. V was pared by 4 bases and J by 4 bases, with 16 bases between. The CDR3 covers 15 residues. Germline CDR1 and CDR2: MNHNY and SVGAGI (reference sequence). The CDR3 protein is CASSSPTTTGYGYTF. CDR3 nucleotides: TGTGCCAGCAGTTCCCCGACTACGACCGGCTATGGCTACACCTTC.

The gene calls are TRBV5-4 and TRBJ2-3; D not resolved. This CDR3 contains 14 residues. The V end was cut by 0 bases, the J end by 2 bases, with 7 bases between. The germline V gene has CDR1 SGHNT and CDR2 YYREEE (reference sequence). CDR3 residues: CASSLGQDTDTQYF. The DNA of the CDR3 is TGTGCCAGCAGCTTGGGGCAGGACACAGATACGCAGTATTTT.

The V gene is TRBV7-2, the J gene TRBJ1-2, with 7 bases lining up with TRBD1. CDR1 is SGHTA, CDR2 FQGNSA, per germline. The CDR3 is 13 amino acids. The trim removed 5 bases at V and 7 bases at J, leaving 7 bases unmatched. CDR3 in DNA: TGTGCCAGCAGCCTAGACAGGGAAAGTGGCTACACCTTC. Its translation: CASSLDRESGYTF.

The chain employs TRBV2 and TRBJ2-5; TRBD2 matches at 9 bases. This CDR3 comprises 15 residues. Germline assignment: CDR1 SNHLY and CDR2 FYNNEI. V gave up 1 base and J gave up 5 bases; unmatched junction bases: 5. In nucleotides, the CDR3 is TGTGCCAGCAGTGAAGAGGGCGGGAGGGCGGAGACCCAGTACTTC. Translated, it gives CASSEEGGRAETQYF.

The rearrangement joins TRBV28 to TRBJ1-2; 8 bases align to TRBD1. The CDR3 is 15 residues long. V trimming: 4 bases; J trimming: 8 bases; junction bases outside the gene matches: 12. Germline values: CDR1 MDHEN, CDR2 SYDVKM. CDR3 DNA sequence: TGTGCCAGCAGTTGGGACCTCCAGGGGGCTCTAGGCTACACCTTC. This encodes CASSWDLQGALGYTF.

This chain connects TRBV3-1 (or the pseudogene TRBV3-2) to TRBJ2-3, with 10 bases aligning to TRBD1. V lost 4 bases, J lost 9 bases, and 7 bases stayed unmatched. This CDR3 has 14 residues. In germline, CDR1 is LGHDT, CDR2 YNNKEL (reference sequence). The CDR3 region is CASSLQGTGDTQYF. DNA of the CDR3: TGTGCCAGCAGCCTCCAAGGGACAGGGGACACGCAGTATTTT.